This paragraph reports one T cell receptor beta chain. Antigen: not known. After template switching added a universal primer site, the resulting cDNA carried unique molecular identifiers. TCRdb called the 5' RACE reads again in MiXCR, with one record for every CDR3 protein. Of 500,000 or so distinct CDR3 sequences listed, around 15% were seen once; the top ten hold approximately 1%. These data are taken from a study of identical twins. Study conclusions and caveats: Compared with unrelated sharing, twin-shared out-of-frame alpha sequences had more low-probability sequences. Models underestimated how often monozygotic twins shared out-of-frame TCR alpha. Invariant MAIT and iNKT cells could partly confound zero-insertion analyses.

These records were also assigned to another study, of yellow fever vaccine responses in identical twins.

The sequencing sample was made of CD4+ T cells sorted from blood. This clonotype was obtained from a young woman in good health.

CDR3 loop: CASSRGTSGRLWEYEQYF. Here the CDR3 DNA reads TGTGCCAGCAGTAGGGGGACTAGCGGGAGGCTGTGGGAGTACGAGCAGTACTTC. The chain uses TRBV11-2 and TRBJ2-7; 15 bases are a match to TRBD2. Germline V gene sequence: CDR1 SGHAT, CDR2 FQNNGV. Losses at the gene ends were 6 bases for V and 4 bases for J; bases not matched to a gene: 13. The CDR3 is 18 residues long.